What follows describes a single TCR beta chain. Looked up from germline, CDR1 is SGDLS and CDR2 is YYNGEE. The CDR3 covers 15 residues. V lost 3 bases and J lost 0, with 7 bases in between. A multiplex PCR was run with 60 Vbeta primers and 13 Jbeta primers. Data came from immunoSEQ multiplex PCR; TCRdb stores just in-frame clones and leaves some out. The sample holds some 180,000 clones, about 77% seen once. This sample was included in a study of cytomegalovirus exposure and HLA in healthy donors. The chain combines TRBV9 with TRBJ1-6; no clear D gene. The sequenced material came from PBMCs. This clonotype was obtained from a woman aged 25-40 years in good health and CMV-seropositive. The CDR3 region is CASSGVSSYNSPLHF. CDR3 nucleotides: TGTGCCAGCAGCGGAGTGAGCTCCTATAATTCACCCCTCCACTTT. The full variable domain, rest sourced from reference TRBV9 and TRBJ1-6, is DSGVTQTPKHLITATGQRVTLRCSPRSGDLSVYWYQQSLDQGLQFLIQYYNGEERAKGNILERFSAQQFPDLHSELNLSSLELGDSALYFCASSGVSSYNSPLHFGNGTRLTVT.